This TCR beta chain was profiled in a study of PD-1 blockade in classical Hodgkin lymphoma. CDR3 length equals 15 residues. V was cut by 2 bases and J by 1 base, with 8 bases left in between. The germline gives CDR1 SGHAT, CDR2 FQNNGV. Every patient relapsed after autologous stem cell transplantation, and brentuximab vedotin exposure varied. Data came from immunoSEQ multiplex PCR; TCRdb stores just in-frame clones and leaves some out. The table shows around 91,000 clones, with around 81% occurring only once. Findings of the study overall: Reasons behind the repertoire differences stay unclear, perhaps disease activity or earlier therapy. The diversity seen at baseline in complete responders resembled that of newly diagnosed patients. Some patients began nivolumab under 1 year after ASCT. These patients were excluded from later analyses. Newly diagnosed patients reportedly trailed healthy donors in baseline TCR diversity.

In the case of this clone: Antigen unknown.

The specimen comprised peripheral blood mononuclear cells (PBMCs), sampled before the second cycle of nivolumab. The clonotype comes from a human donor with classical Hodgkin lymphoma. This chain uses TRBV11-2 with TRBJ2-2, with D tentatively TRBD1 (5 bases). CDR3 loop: CASSLWQGNTGELFF. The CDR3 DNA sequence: TGTGCCAGCAGCTTATGGCAGGGGAACACCGGGGAGCTGTTTTTT.